These 12 T cell receptor beta chains came from one sample sequenced in a study of cytomegalovirus exposure and HLA in healthy donors. The PCR used 60 Vbeta and 13 Jbeta primers. TCRdb keeps only in-frame clones here, not all; method: immunoSEQ multiplex PCR. The sample yields around 37,000 clones, roughly 80% seen once. Sequencing was carried out using PBMCs. The receptors shown here come from a man aged 50 to 59 in good health and CMV-seronegative.

In DNA, the CDR3 is TGTGCCAGCAGCGTCGGACTAGCGGGGGGGCCTGGGAGCTCCTACAATGAGCAGTTCTTC. It codes for CASSVGLAGGPGSSYNEQFF. This chain links TRBV9 with TRBJ2-1; 15 bases line up with TRBD2. J lost 0 bases, V lost 2 bases, and 9 bases had no gene match. CDR1 and CDR2 from the germline V gene are SGDLS and YYNGEE. This CDR3 has 20 amino acids.

This chain connects TRBV9 to TRBJ2-7, with 7 bases matching TRBD1. CDR1 and CDR2 from the germline V gene are SGDLS and YYNGEE. J was trimmed by 4 bases and V by 2 bases; bases with no gene match: 6. The CDR3 contains 14 residues. CDR3 DNA: TGTGCCAGCAGCGTCGGACAGGTTCCTTACGAGCAGTACTTC. This sequence encodes CASSVGQVPYEQYF.

This chain links TRBV7-6 with TRBJ2-1, with a possible D match to TRBD1 (5 bases). V lost 2 bases to trimming and J lost 6 bases, with 8 bases between them. From germline, CDR1 is SGHVS and CDR2 FNYEAQ. The CDR3 consists of 13 residues. CDR3 sequence reads: CASSLNQGNEQFF. DNA of the CDR3: TGTGCCAGCAGCTTAAATCAGGGCAATGAGCAGTTCTTC. Full variable domain (outside the CDR3, taken from reference TRBV7-6 and TRBJ2-1): GAGVSQSPRYKVTKRGQDVALRCDPISGHVSLYWYRQALGQGPEFLTYFNYEAQQDKSGLPNDRFSAERPEGSISTLTIQRTEQRDSAMYRCASSLNQGNEQFFGPGTRLTVL.

The chain's CDR3 is CASGLAPGNEQFF. CDR3 nucleotides: TGTGCTAGTGGTTTGGCGCCCGGCAATGAGCAGTTCTTC. This chain links TRBV12-5 with TRBJ2-1, with no clear D. Looked up from germline, CDR1 is LGHNT and CDR2 is FRNRAP. V lost 1 base to trimming and J lost 6 bases, with 7 bases between them. The CDR3 loop spans 13 amino acids.

The V and J genes are TRBV28 and TRBJ2-4; 11 bases map to TRBD2. This CDR3 region has 16 residues. Germline trimming cut 1 base from V and 5 bases from J; bases unmatched to any gene: 4. Germline V gene sequence: CDR1 MDHEN, CDR2 SYDVKM. CDR3 sequence: CASSLSLAGVQNIQYF. CDR3 bases: TGTGCCAGCAGTTTATCACTAGCGGGAGTACAAAACATTCAGTACTTC. The variable domain in full, completed from reference TRBV28 and TRBJ2-4, reads DVKVTQSSRYLVKRTGEKVFLECVQDMDHENMFWYRQDPGLGLRLIYFSYDVKMKEKGDIPEGYSVSREKKERFSLILESASTNQTSMYLCASSLSLAGVQNIQYFGAGTRLSVL.

In DNA form, the CDR3 reads TGTGCCAGCAGTTTATCCGCGACAGCTGTAAAGAACACCGGGGAGCTGTTTTTT. Translated, it gives CASSLSATAVKNTGELFF. The chain carries TRBV27 and TRBJ2-2, with D perhaps TRBD1 (5 bases). CDR1 and CDR2 (germline): MNHEY, SMNVEV (reference sequence). V dropped 0 bases and J dropped 1 base, with 15 bases sitting between them. The CDR3 is 18 amino acids.

The rearrangement uses TRBV9 and TRBJ2-1; 8 bases fit TRBD2. Germline trimming cut 3 bases from V and 3 bases from J; bases unmatched to any gene: 8. This CDR3 has 16 amino acids. Germline V CDR1 and CDR2: SGDLS, YYNGEE. The CDR3: CASSGRLATVYNEQFF. CDR3 nucleotides: TGTGCCAGCAGCGGGAGACTAGCGACCGTCTACAATGAGCAGTTCTTC.

This sequence joins TRBV5-1 and TRBJ2-2; tentatively, D is TRBD1 (5 bases). The CDR3 has 14 amino acids. Trimming cost V 1 base and J 4 bases, with 8 bases left between them. Germline V lookup: CDR1 SGHRS, CDR2 YFSETQ. CDR3: CASSLRGFTGELFF. CDR3 coding DNA: TGCGCCAGCAGCTTGAGGGGATTCACCGGGGAGCTGTTTTTT.

This rearrangement joins TRBV7-9 to TRBJ1-1, with D perhaps matching TRBD1 (6 bases). Germline loops: CDR1 SEHNR, CDR2 FQNEAQ (reference sequence). Trimming took 6 bases from V and 5 from J, leaving 10 bases between them. This CDR3 contains 12 residues. The CDR3 loop reads CASRQQGTEAFF. The CDR3 coding sequence is TGTGCCAGCAGACAACAGGGTACTGAAGCTTTCTTT.

CDR3 in amino acids: CASSFSGGAADTQYF. The CDR3 DNA is TGTGCCAGCAGCTTTAGCGGGGGGGCTGCGGATACGCAGTATTTT. The chain recombines TRBV13 with TRBJ2-3, with 11 bases matching TRBD2. Germline loops: CDR1 PRHDT, CDR2 FYEKMQ (reference sequence). Trimming at V came to 3 bases and at J to 6 bases, leaving 5 bases not matched to a gene. The CDR3 loop spans 15 amino acids.

This chain links TRBV5-1 with TRBJ1-2, with D perhaps TRBD1 (6 bases). This CDR3 region has 14 residues. Looked up from germline, CDR1 is SGHRS and CDR2 is YFSETQ. The V end lost 0 bases, the J end lost 4 bases, and 10 bases lay between the germline ends. CDR3 coding DNA: TGCGCCAGCAGCTTGGAGGGACACTCCTATGGCTACACCTTC. It codes for CASSLEGHSYGYTF.

The chain employs TRBV6-5 and TRBJ2-1, with D maybe TRBD1 (6 bases). This CDR3 region has 15 residues. Germline V CDR1 and CDR2: MNHEY, SVGAGI. Trimming pared 2 bases from V and 2 bases from J, leaving 10 bases between. CDR3 nucleotides: TGTGCCAGCAGTTACGGGCAGGGGACCTACAATGAGCAGTTCTTC. It specifies CASSYGQGTYNEQFF.